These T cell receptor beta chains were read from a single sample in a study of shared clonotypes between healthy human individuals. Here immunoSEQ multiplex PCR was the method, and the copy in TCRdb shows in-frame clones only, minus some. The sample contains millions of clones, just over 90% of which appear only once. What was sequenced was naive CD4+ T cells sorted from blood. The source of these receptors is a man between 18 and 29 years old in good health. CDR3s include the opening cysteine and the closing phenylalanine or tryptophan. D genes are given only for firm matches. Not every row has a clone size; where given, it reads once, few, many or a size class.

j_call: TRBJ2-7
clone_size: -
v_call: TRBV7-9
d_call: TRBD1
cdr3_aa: CASSRQGASEQYF
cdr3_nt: TGTGCCAGCAGCCGACAGGGGGCTAGTGAGCAGTACTTC

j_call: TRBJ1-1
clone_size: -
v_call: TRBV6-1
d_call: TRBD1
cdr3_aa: CASSEPDRAGEAFF
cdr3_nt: TGTGCCAGCAGTGAGCCGGACAGGGCCGGTGAAGCTTTCTTT

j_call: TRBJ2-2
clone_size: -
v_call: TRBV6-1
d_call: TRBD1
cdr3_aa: CASRGQGNNPGELFF
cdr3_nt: TGTGCCAGCAGAGGACAGGGAAACAACCCCGGGGAGCTGTTTTTT

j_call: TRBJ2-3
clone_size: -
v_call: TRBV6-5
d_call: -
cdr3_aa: CASSYSQNTDTQYF
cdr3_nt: TGTGCCAGCAGTTACTCGCAAAACACAGATACGCAGTATTTT

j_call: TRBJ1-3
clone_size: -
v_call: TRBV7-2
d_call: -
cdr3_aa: CASSSAGGGRNTIYF
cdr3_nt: TGTGCCAGCAGCTCCGCGGGGGGCGGGAGAAACACCATATATTTT

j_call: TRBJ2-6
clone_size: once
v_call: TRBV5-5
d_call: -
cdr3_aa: CASSTASGANVLTF
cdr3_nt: TGTGCCAGCAGCACAGCCTCTGGGGCCAACGTCCTGACTTTC

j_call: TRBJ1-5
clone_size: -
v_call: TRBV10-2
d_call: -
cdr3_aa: CASSDLGNQPQHF
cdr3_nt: TGCGCCAGCAGTGATTTGGGAAATCAGCCCCAGCATTTT

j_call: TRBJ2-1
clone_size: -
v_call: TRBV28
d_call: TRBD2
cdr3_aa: CASRSSGVYNEQFF
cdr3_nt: TGTGCCAGCCGATCTAGCGGGGTGTACAATGAGCAGTTCTTC

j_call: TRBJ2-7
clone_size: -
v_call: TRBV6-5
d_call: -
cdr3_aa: CASSYRGPMVVEQYF
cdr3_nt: TGTGCCAGCAGTTACAGGGGCCCCATGGTCGTCGAGCAGTACTTC

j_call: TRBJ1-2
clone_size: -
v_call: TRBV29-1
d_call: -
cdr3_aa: CSVDHGRGDGYTF
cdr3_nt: TGCAGCGTTGACCATGGCAGGGGAGACGGCTACACCTTC

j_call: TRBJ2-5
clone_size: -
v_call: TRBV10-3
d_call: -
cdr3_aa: CAISLSPGETQYF
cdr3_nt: TGTGCCATCAGCCTCAGCCCCGGGGAGACCCAGTACTTC

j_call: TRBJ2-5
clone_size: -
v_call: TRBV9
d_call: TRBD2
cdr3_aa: CASSVTSGGSETQYF
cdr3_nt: TGTGCCAGCAGCGTGACTAGCGGGGGAAGTGAGACCCAGTACTTC

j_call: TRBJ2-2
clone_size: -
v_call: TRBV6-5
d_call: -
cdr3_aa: CASTYRGGTGELFF
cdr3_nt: TGTGCCAGCACATATAGGGGGGGAACCGGGGAGCTGTTTTTT

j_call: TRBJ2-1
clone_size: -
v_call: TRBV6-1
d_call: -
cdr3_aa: CASSVSGQLYNEQFF
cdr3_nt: TGTGCCAGCAGTGTGTCCGGACAGCTATACAATGAGCAGTTCTTC

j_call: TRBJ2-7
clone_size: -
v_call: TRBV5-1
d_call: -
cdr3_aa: CASSLVAGAPSEQYF
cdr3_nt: TGCGCCAGCAGCTTGGTGGCGGGGGCTCCATCCGAGCAGTACTTC

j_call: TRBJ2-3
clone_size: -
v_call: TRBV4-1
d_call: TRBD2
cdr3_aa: CASSPLDRLASTDTQYF
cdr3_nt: TGCGCCAGCAGCCCCCTGGACCGACTAGCGAGCACAGATACGCAGTATTTT

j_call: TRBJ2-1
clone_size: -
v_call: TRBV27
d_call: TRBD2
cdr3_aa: CASSLAGGPLTYNEQFF
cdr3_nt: TGTGCCAGCAGTTTAGCGGGGGGTCCACTTACCTACAATGAGCAGTTCTTC

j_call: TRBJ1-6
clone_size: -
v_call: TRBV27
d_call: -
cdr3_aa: CASSFGASGTYSPLHF
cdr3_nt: TGTGCCAGCAGTTTCGGAGCCTCGGGAACCTATTCACCCCTCCACTTT

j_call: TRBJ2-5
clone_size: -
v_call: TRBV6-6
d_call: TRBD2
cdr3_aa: CASRGLAGGPGETQYF
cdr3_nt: TGTGCCAGCAGGGGACTAGCGGGAGGGCCTGGGGAGACCCAGTACTTC

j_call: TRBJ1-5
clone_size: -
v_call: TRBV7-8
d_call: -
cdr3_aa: CASSPLNERSNQPQHF
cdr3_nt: TGTGCCAGCAGCCCCCTGAATGAGCGATCTAATCAGCCCCAGCATTTT

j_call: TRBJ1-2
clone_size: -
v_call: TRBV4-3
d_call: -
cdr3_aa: CASSQDSGLGTSYTF
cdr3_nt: TGCGCCAGCAGCCAAGATAGTGGTTTGGGGACGAGCTACACCTTC

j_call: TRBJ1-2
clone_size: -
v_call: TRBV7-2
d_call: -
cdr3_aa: CAGGENYGYTF
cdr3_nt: TGTGCCGGCGGGGAAAACTATGGCTACACCTTC

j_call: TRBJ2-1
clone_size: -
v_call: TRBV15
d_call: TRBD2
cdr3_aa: CATSRDGPLLAGEREQFF
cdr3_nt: TGTGCCACCAGCAGGGATGGGCCCCTACTAGCGGGGGAACGGGAGCAGTTCTTC

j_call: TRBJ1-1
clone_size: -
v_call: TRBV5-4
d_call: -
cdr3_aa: CASSPSFTEAFF
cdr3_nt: TGTGCCAGCAGCCCGTCGTTCACTGAAGCTTTCTTT

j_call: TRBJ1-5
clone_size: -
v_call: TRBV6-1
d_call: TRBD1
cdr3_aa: CAPLGQGAQPQHF
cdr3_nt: TGTGCCCCCTTAGGGCAGGGGGCTCAGCCCCAGCATTTT

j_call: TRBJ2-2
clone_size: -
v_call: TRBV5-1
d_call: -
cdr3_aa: CASNDPVANTGELFF
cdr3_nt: TGCGCCTCTAACGACCCGGTGGCGAACACCGGGGAGCTGTTTTTT

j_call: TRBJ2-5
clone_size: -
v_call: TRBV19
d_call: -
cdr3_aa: CASSLIRGAAQETQYF
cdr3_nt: TGTGCCAGTAGTCTAATACGTGGGGCAGCACAAGAGACCCAGTACTTC

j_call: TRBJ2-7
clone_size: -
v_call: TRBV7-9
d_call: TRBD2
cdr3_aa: CASSLALGRGGRSYEQYF
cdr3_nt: TGTGCCAGCAGCTTAGCGCTGGGGCGGGGGGGCCGGTCCTACGAGCAGTACTTC

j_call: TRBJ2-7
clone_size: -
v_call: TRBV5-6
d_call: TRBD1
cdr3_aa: CASSSLQGVYEQYF
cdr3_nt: TGTGCCAGCAGCTCCTTACAGGGGGTCTACGAGCAGTACTTC

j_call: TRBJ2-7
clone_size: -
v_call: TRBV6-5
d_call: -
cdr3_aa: CASRDRYEQYF
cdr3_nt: TGTGCCAGCAGGGACCGCTACGAGCAGTACTTC

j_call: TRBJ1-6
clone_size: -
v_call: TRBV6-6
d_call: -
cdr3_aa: CASSPGGGANNSPLHF
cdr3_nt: TGTGCCAGCAGCCCCGGTGGGGGGGCAAATAATTCACCCCTCCACTTT

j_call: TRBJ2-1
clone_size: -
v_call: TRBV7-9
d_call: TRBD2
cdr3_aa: CASSTGTSGSIDEQFF
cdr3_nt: TGTGCCAGCAGCACCGGGACTAGCGGGAGCATCGATGAGCAGTTCTTC

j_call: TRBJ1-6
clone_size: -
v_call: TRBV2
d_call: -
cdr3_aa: CASGDISYNSPLHF
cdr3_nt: TGTGCCAGCGGGGACATCTCCTATAATTCACCCCTCCACTTT

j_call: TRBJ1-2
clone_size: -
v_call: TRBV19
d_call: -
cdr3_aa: CASSNQVDGYTF
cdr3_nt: TGTGCCAGTAGTAATCAGGTTGATGGCTACACCTTC

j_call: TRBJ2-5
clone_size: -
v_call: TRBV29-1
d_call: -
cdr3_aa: CSGSQETQYF
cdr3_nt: TGCAGCGGATCCCAAGAGACCCAGTACTTC

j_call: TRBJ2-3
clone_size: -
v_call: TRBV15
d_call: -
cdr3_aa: CATSRDLGGVTDTQYF
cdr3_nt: TGTGCCACCAGCAGAGATCTTGGGGGTGTCACAGATACGCAGTATTTT

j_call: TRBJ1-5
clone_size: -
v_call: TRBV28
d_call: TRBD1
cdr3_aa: CASSASQGINQPQHF
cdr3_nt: TGTGCCAGCAGTGCTTCACAGGGGATCAATCAGCCCCAGCATTTT

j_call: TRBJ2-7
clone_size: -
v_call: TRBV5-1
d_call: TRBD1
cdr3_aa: CASRLTPHATGARGEQYF
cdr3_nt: TGCGCCAGCAGATTGACCCCCCATGCGACAGGGGCCAGGGGCGAGCAGTACTTC

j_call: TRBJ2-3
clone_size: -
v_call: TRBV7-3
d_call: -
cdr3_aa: CASSSSGSTDTQYF
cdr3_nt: TGTGCCAGCAGCTCAAGCGGTAGCACAGATACGCAGTATTTT

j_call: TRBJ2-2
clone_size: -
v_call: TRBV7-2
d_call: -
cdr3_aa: CASSLVEAGHTGELFF
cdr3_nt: TGTGCCAGCAGCTTAGTGGAGGCGGGACACACCGGGGAGCTGTTTTTT

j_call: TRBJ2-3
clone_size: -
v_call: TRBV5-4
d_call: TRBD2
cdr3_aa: CASSTRLAGGWDTQYF
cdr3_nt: TGTGCCAGCAGCACCCGACTAGCGGGAGGGTGGGATACGCAGTATTTT

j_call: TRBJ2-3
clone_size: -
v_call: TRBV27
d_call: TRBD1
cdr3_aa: CASSSGTVSNTQYF
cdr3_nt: TGTGCCAGCAGTTCCGGGACAGTCTCGAATACGCAGTATTTT

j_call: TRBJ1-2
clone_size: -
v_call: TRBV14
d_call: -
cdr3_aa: CASSQDGVPYGYTF
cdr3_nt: TGTGCCAGCAGCCAAGACGGCGTACCTTATGGCTACACCTTC

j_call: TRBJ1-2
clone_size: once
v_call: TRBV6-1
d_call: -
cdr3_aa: CASSPEAGANYGYTF
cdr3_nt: TGTGCCAGCAGTCCCGAGGCAGGGGCGAACTATGGCTACACCTTC

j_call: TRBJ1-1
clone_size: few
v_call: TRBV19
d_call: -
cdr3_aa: CASIGRGEHINTEAFF
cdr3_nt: TGTGCCAGTATTGGGAGGGGCGAACACATAAACACTGAAGCTTTCTTT

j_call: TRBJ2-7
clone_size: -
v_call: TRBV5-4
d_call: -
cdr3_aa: CASSLGGVSSYEQYF
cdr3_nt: TGTGCCAGCAGCTTGGGCGGGGTCAGCTCCTACGAGCAGTACTTC

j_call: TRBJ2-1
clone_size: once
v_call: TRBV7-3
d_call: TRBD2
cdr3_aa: CASSPRWGLATNEQFF
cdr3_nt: TGTGCCAGCAGCCCACGATGGGGACTAGCGACCAATGAGCAGTTCTTC

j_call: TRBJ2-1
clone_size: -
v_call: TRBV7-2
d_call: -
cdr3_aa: CASSLRGPGFF
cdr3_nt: TGTGCCAGCAGCTTAAGGGGCCCCGGGTTCTTC

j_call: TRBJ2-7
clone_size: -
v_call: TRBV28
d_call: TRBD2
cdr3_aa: CASSLSLAGLTYEQYF
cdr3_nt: TGTGCCAGCAGTTTAAGCCTAGCGGGCCTAACCTACGAGCAGTACTTC

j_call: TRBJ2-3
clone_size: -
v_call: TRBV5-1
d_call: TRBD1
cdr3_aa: CASSWRTGTGEDTQYF
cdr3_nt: TGCGCCAGCAGCTGGCGAACCGGGACAGGGGAAGATACGCAGTATTTT

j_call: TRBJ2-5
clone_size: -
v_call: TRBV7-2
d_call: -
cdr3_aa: CASSLARAGETQYF
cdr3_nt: TGTGCCAGCAGCTTAGCCAGGGCGGGAGAGACCCAGTACTTC

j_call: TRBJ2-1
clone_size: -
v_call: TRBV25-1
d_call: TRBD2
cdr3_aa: CATGPGREEYNEQFF
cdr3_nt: TGTGCCACCGGCCCGGGACGGGAGGAATACAATGAGCAGTTCTTC

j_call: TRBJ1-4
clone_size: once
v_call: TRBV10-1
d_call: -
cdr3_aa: CASSESDVEGTNEKLFF
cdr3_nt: TGCGCCAGCAGTGAGAGCGATGTGGAGGGAACTAATGAAAAACTGTTTTTT